This is a list of T cell receptor beta chains from one sample in a study of T cells in Graves' hyperthyroidism and ophthalmopathy. TCRdb independently ran MiXCR on the multiplex PCR reads; one entry per CDR3 protein. Counted here are roughly 750,000 distinct CDR3 sequences, less than 20% occurring once; the ten biggest clones make up under 10%. The sequenced material came from blood. The origin of the receptors is a man aged 18 to 30 with Graves' hyperthyroidism. Each CDR3 is given with its conserved first and last residue. Each record gives: CDR3 protein, CDR3 DNA, clone size, V gene, D gene, J gene. The D gene is left open where the match is weak. Not all rows give a size; the values are once, few, many and, for expanded clones, a class.

CDR3: CASSSRQGADEQYF
DNA: TGCGCCAGCAGCTCTCGACAGGGGGCGGACGAGCAGTACTTC
size: .
V: TRBV5-1
D: TRBD1
J: TRBJ2-7

CDR3: CSASRESNEQFF
DNA: TGCAGTGCTAGTCGGGAGAGCAATGAGCAGTTCTTC
size: .
V: TRBV20-1
D: .
J: TRBJ2-1

CDR3: CASSESFRPGTVSTDTQYF
DNA: TGCGCCAGCAGTGAGTCGTTTCGTCCCGGGACAGTGAGCACAGATACGCAGTATTTT
size: .
V: TRBV10-1
D: TRBD1
J: TRBJ2-3

CDR3: CSARRLAGGSYEQYF
DNA: TGCAGTGCACGAAGACTAGCGGGAGGGTCCTACGAGCAGTACTTC
size: many
V: TRBV20-1
D: TRBD2
J: TRBJ2-7

CDR3: CASSRTYSGLSSYEQYF
DNA: TGTGCCAGCAGCCGGACCTATAGCGGCCTGAGCTCCTACGAGCAGTACTTC
size: .
V: TRBV4-2
D: .
J: TRBJ2-7

CDR3: CASSLQGKGYGYTF
DNA: TGTGCCAGCAGCCTCCAGGGGAAAGGGTATGGCTACACCTTC
size: few
V: TRBV7-9
D: .
J: TRBJ1-2

CDR3: CASARRSRAGELFF
DNA: TGTGCCAGCGCGCGGAGAAGCAGGGCCGGGGAGCTGTTTTTT
size: many
V: TRBV11-3
D: .
J: TRBJ2-2

CDR3: CASSPSGRSETQYF
DNA: TGTGCCAGCAGTCCTAGCGGGAGGTCAGAGACCCAGTACTTC
size: many
V: TRBV28
D: TRBD2
J: TRBJ2-5

CDR3: CASSLSPSWAGGPGELFF
DNA: TGTGCCAGCAGTTTATCCCCGAGTTGGGCGGGAGGGCCCGGGGAGCTGTTTTTT
size: few
V: TRBV27
D: TRBD2
J: TRBJ2-2

CDR3: CASSPPGLADYEPYF
DNA: TGTGCCAGCAGCCCGCCGGGACTAGCGGATTACGAGCCGTACTTC
size: many
V: TRBV28
D: TRBD2
J: TRBJ2-7

CDR3: CASSGGLAGGFSGELFF
DNA: TGTGCCAGTAGTGGGGGACTAGCGGGTGGTTTCTCCGGGGAGCTGTTTTTT
size: .
V: TRBV19
D: TRBD2
J: TRBJ2-2

CDR3: CASSLGPGIQETQYF
DNA: TGTGCCAGCAGCTTAGGACCCGGGATACAAGAGACCCAGTACTTC
size: .
V: TRBV7-2
D: .
J: TRBJ2-5

CDR3: CASSDGSYEQYF
DNA: TGTGCCAGCAGTGACGGTTCCTACGAGCAGTACTTC
size: many
V: TRBV2
D: .
J: TRBJ2-7

CDR3: CASTQGGSAYNSPLHF
DNA: TGTGCCAGCACCCAGGGGGGCAGTGCCTATAATTCACCCCTCCACTTT
size: few
V: TRBV28
D: TRBD1
J: TRBJ1-6

CDR3: CASSQDRRGQYF
DNA: TGTGCCAGCAGCCAAGATCGGAGAGGGCAGTACTTC
size: few
V: TRBV3-1
D: .
J: TRBJ2-7

CDR3: CSAVDRGRETQYF
DNA: TGCAGTGCGGTGGACAGGGGGAGAGAGACCCAGTACTTC
size: many
V: TRBV20-1
D: TRBD1
J: TRBJ2-5

CDR3: CASSYGTSTYNEQFF
DNA: TGTGCCAGCAGCTACGGGACGAGTACCTACAATGAGCAGTTCTTC
size: .
V: TRBV5-5
D: .
J: TRBJ2-1

CDR3: CAISSGREGQPQHF
DNA: TGTGCCATCAGTTCCGGCAGGGAGGGACAGCCCCAGCATTTT
size: few
V: TRBV10-3
D: .
J: TRBJ1-5

CDR3: CASSLTFPSGHKMDYGYTF
DNA: TGTGCCAGCAGCTTAACCTTCCCCTCCGGACACAAAATGGACTATGGCTACACCTTC
size: few
V: TRBV7-6
D: .
J: TRBJ1-2

CDR3: CACSGTGNLHEQFF
DNA: TGTGCCTGCAGCGGGACAGGGAACCTCCATGAGCAGTTCTTC
size: many
V: TRBV30
D: TRBD1
J: TRBJ2-1

CDR3: CASSFSGSWGYTF
DNA: TGTGCCAGCAGTTTTAGCGGGTCGTGGGGCTACACCTTC
size: many
V: TRBV27
D: .
J: TRBJ1-2